The clone carrying this T cell receptor (beta chain) was seen only a few times. Its antigen is unidentified. The V end lost 2 bases, the J end lost 1 base, and 14 bases lay between the germline ends. The CDR3 consists of 16 residues. The germline CDR1 and CDR2 sequences are SEHNR and FQNEAQ (reference sequence). The sample belongs to a study of T cell repertoires in cytomegalovirus infection. Study summary: Matching HLA type, along with CMV infection, was indicated by public TCR beta signatures.

Points from the study as a whole: Dominating the ex vivo response were TCR beta clonotypes that were CMV-specific and HLA-C-restricted.

TCRdb itself ran the reads through MiXCR, one entry per CDR3 protein. The sample has fewer than 550,000 distinct CDR3 sequences, about 15% seen once. Input material: CD8+ T cells from PBMCs. The TCR sequence derives from a human donor in good health (CMV status not recorded). Some clones in this sample may be carry-over from other donors' samples. The V gene is TRBV7-9, the J gene TRBJ1-2; D is uncertain. The CDR3: CASSLPRTGDNYGYTF. DNA of the CDR3: TGTGCCAGCAGCTTACCTCGTACTGGGGATAACTATGGCTACACCTTC.